These 14 T cell receptor beta chains were sequenced from one sample in a study of T cell repertoires in cytomegalovirus infection. TCRdb redid the calling of the reads with MiXCR, one entry per CDR3 protein. The data contain more than 300,000 distinct CDR3 sequences, about 35% of them singletons. Their specific antigens are unknown. The sample in question was cultured PBMCs, obtained from culture after CMV antigen stimulation. The receptors shown here come from a human donor in good health (CMV status not recorded). Some clones in this sample may be carry-over from other donors' samples.

The V call is TRBV28, the J call TRBJ2-7; TRBD1 aligns across 7 bases. This CDR3 is built from 15 residues. The trim removed 3 bases at V and 1 base at J, leaving 6 bases unmatched. Germline assignment: CDR1 MDHEN and CDR2 SYDVKM. This chain's CDR3 is CASSFRGRRSYEQYF. CDR3 nucleotides: TGTGCCAGCAGTTTTAGGGGGCGCCGATCCTACGAGCAGTACTTC.

The chain employs TRBV25-1 and TRBJ2-1; tentatively, D is TRBD1 (6 bases). The V gene lost 4 bases and the J gene lost 3 bases, with 13 bases spanning the gap. The CDR3 spans 15 residues. CDR1 is MGHDK, CDR2 SYGVNS, per germline. CDR3 sequence reads: CASSGAGALYNEQFF. The CDR3 DNA is TGTGCCAGCAGTGGAGCAGGGGCTCTCTACAATGAGCAGTTCTTC.

This clonotype turned up a few times. The V call is TRBV7-2, the J call TRBJ2-3; D not certain. CDR1 is SGHTA, CDR2 FQGNSA, per germline. The CDR3 spans 14 residues. Trimming took off 2 bases at V and 2 bases at J, with 8 bases between the two ends. The CDR3 here is CASSLPLVTDTQYF. The CDR3 region has the DNA TGTGCCAGCAGCTTACCTCTAGTCACAGATACGCAGTATTTT.

J is TRBJ2-3 and V is TRBV4-3; 8 positions agree with TRBD2. The CDR3 totals 17 residues. V gave up 5 bases and J gave up 5 bases; unmatched junction bases: 15. Germline lookup yields CDR1 LGHNA and CDR2 YSLEER. The CDR3 DNA reads as TGCGCCAGCAGCGCACCCGTTCCCGGGACTAGAGGAGATACGCAGTATTTT. Encoded protein: CASSAPVPGTRGDTQYF.

As DNA, the CDR3 is TGTGCCAGCAGTAAACCAGGACTAGCGTCGGAGACCCAGTACTTC. Encoded protein: CASSKPGLASETQYF. The gene calls are TRBV7-2 and TRBJ2-5; 9 bases fit TRBD2. CDR1 and CDR2 from the germline V gene are SGHTA and FQGNSA. V was pared by 6 bases and J by 5 bases, with 10 bases of the junction left unmatched. CDR3 length: 15 amino acids.

V and J are TRBV12-3 or TRBV12-4 and TRBJ1-5, with D possibly TRBD1 on 5 matching bases. The CDR3 sequence is 15 residues long. V lost 7 bases, J lost 6 bases, and 19 bases lay in between. CDR3 nucleotides: TGTGCCAGCACCGCACAGGAGCCCGGGAGTCAGCCCCAGCATTTT. Translating it yields CASTAQEPGSQPQHF.

This clonotype was seen only once. The CDR3 spells CASSLRELRNSPLHF. In DNA, the CDR3 is TGTGCCAGCAGCTTAAGGGAACTGAGGAATTCACCCCTCCACTTT. This chain uses TRBV7-9 with TRBJ1-6; unclear D gene. Germline loops: CDR1 SEHNR, CDR2 FQNEAQ (reference sequence). The CDR3 is made up of 15 amino acids. V was cut by 2 bases and J by 7 bases, with 12 bases left in between.

This chain links TRBV19 with TRBJ1-5, with a tentative D call TRBD1 (5 bases). CDR3 length: 18 amino acids. Germline CDR1 reads LNHDA; CDR2 reads SQIVND (reference sequence). Trimming cost V 0 bases and J 7 bases, with 22 bases left between them. The CDR3 sequence is CASSIEGRGTPFWQPQHF. The CDR3 coding sequence is TGTGCCAGTAGTATAGAAGGGCGCGGGACCCCCTTTTGGCAGCCCCAGCATTTT.

Here the CDR3 DNA reads TGTGCCAGCAGCTTAGTTAGCGGATGGGAGACCCAGTACTTC. This translates into CASSLVSGWETQYF. The rearrangement joins TRBV7-2 to TRBJ2-5, with D possibly matching TRBD2 (6 bases). Trimming pared 1 base from V and 5 bases from J, leaving 11 bases between. The CDR3 spans 14 residues. Germline CDR1 reads SGHTA; CDR2 reads FQGNSA.

The rearrangement uses TRBV11-2 and TRBJ2-7, with D perhaps matching TRBD1 (6 bases). The CDR3 contains 14 residues. Trimming took 4 bases from V and 0 from J, leaving 10 bases between them. Germline-derived CDR1 and CDR2 are SGHAT and FQNNGV. CDR3 bases: TGTGCCAGCAGCTCCAACAGGGCCTCCTACGAGCAGTACGTC. Its translation is CASSSNRASYEQYV.

The gene calls are TRBV7-3 and TRBJ1-2; 7 nucleotides line up with TRBD1. CDR3 length: 14 amino acids. Trimming removed 5 bases from V and 4 bases from J; junction bases left unmatched: 7. CDR1 is SGHTA and CDR2 is FQGTGA in the germline V gene. CDR3 loop: CASSQQGKSYGYTF. CDR3 sequence (DNA): TGTGCCAGCAGCCAACAGGGGAAGTCCTATGGCTACACCTTC.

Sample share makes this clonotype medium-sized. The chain recombines TRBV7-2 with TRBJ2-7; 7 nucleotides align to TRBD2. The trim removed 5 bases at V and 5 bases at J, leaving 9 bases unmatched. Germline values: CDR1 SGHTA, CDR2 FQGNSA. The CDR3 is 14 residues long. CDR3 sequence reads: CASSARFRGDEQYF. The CDR3 DNA reads as TGTGCCAGCAGCGCCCGTTTCCGGGGGGACGAGCAGTACTTC.

This clonotype was counted between two and nine times. The CDR3 sequence is CASQGGAETQYF. The CDR3 nucleotides are TGTGCCAGTCAGGGAGGGGCGGAGACCCAGTACTTC. This sequence joins TRBV12-3 or TRBV12-4 and TRBJ2-5, with 7 bases aligning to TRBD2. There are 12 residues in the CDR3. Trimming removed 9 bases from V and 5 bases from J; junction bases left unmatched: 6.

CDR3: CASSTPGQGGTGELFF. For the CDR3, the DNA is TGTGCCAGCAGCACGCCGGGACAGGGAGGGACCGGGGAGCTGTTTTTT. J is TRBJ2-2 and V is TRBV7-2; the match to TRBD1 covers 9 bases. The J segment lost 5 bases and the V segment lost 5 bases, leaving 9 bases of the junction unmatched. Germline CDR1 and CDR2: SGHTA and FQGNSA. The CDR3 is made up of 16 amino acids.